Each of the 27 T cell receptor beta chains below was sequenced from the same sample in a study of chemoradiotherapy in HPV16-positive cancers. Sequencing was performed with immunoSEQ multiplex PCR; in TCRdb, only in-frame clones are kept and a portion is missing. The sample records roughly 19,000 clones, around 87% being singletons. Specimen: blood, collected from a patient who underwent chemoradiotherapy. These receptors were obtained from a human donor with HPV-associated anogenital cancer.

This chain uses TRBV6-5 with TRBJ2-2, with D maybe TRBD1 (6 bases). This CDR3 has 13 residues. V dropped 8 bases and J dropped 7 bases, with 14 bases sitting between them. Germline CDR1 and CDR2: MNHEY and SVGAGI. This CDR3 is CASYRDINGELFF. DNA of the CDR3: TGTGCCAGCTACAGGGATATTAACGGGGAGCTGTTTTTT.

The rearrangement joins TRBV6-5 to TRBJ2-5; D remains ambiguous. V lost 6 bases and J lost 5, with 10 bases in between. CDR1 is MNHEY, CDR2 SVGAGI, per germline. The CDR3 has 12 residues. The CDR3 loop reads CASSHPRETQYF. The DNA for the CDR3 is TGTGCCAGCAGCCACCCGAGGGAGACCCAGTACTTC.

CDR3 DNA: TGCGCCAGCAACCTCAATCCGGCCGCGGGGGGGAATGAGCAGTTCTTC. It is translated as CASNLNPAAGGNEQFF. The chain has TRBV5-1 and TRBJ2-1, with 9 bases fitting TRBD2. This CDR3 comprises 16 residues. The junction had 14 bases not matched to a gene; V was cut back by 6 bases and J by 7 bases. Germline V gene sequence: CDR1 SGHRS, CDR2 YFSETQ.

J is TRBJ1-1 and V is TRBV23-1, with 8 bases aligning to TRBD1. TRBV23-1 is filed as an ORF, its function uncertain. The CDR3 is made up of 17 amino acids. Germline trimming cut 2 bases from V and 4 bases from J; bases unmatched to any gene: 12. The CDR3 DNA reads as TGCGCCAGCAGTCAAGCCCTAGGACAGGGATCTATCACTGAAGCTTTCTTT. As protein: CASSQALGQGSITEAFF.

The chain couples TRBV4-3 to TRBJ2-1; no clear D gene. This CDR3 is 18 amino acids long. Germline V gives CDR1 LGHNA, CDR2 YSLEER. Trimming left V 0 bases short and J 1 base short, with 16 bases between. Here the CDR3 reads CASSQDRSGVGSYNEQFF. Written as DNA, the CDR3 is TGCGCCAGCAGCCAAGACCGGAGTGGGGTGGGTTCCTACAATGAGCAGTTCTTC.

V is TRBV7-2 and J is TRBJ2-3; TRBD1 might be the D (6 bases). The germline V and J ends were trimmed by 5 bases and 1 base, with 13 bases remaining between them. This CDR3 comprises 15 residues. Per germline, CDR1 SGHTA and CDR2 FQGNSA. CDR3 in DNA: TGTGCCAGCAGCCAACAGGGCCCCGGCACAGATACGCAGTATTTT. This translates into CASSQQGPGTDTQYF.

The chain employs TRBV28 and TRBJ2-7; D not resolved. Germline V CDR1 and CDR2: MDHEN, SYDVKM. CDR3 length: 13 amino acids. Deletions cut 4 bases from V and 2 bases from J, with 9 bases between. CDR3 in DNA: TGTGCCAGCAGTTCCCAAACAGCCTACGAGCAGTACTTC. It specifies CASSSQTAYEQYF.

DNA for the CDR3: TGTGCCAGCAGCGTAGTAGAGTATGAGCAGTTCTTC. It is translated as CASSVVEYEQFF. V gene TRBV9 combines with J gene TRBJ2-1, with D unclear. Germline V gene sequence: CDR1 SGDLS, CDR2 YYNGEE. V was cut by 0 bases and J by 8 bases, with 6 bases left in between. There are 12 residues in the CDR3.

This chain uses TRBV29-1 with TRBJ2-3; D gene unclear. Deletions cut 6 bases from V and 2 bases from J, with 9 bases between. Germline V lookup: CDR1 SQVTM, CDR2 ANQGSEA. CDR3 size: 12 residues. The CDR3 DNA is TGCAGCGTCCTGCGGACCACAGATACGCAGTATTTT. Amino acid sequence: CSVLRTTDTQYF.

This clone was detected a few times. The CDR3 DNA sequence: TGCGCCAGCATGGAGGGCTCTGGAAACACCATATATTTT. Its protein product is CASMEGSGNTIYF. The rearrangement joins TRBV5-1 to TRBJ1-3, with D unclear. With 6 bases removed from V and 0 bases from J, the gap between germline ends came to 7 bases. This CDR3 region has 13 residues. Germline V gene lookup returns CDR1 SGHRS and CDR2 YFSETQ.

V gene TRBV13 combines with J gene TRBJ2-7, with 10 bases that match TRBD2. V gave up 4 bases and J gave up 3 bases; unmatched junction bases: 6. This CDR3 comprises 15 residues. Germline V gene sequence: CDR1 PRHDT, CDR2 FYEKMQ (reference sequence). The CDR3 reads CASSSWTSGNYEQYF. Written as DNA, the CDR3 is TGTGCCAGCAGCTCCTGGACTAGCGGCAACTACGAGCAGTACTTC.

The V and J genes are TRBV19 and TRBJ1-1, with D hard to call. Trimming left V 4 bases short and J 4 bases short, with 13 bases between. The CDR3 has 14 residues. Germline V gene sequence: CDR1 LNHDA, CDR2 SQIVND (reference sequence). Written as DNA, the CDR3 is TGTGCCAGTAGTAAGACCCAAGGGAGCACTGAAGCTTTCTTT. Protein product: CASSKTQGSTEAFF.

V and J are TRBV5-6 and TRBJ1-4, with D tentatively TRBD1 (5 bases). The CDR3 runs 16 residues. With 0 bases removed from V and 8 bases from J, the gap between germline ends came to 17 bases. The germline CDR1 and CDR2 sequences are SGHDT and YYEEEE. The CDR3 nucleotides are TGTGCCAGCAGCTTGGGACAGCCAGCCAGAGGGGAAAAACTGTTTTTT. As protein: CASSLGQPARGEKLFF. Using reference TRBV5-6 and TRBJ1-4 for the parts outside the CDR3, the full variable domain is DAGVTQSPTHLIKTRGQQVTLRCSPKSGHDTVSWYQQALGQGPQFIFQYYEEEERQRGNFPDRFSGHQFPNYSSELNVNALLLGDSALYLCASSLGQPARGEKLFFGSGTQLSVL.

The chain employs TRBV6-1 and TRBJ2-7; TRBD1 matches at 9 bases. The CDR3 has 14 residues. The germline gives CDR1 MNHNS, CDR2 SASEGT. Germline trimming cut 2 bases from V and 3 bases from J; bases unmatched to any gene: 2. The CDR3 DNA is TGTGCCAGCAGTGAACCGGGACAGGGCTACGAGCAGTACTTC. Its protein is CASSEPGQGYEQYF.

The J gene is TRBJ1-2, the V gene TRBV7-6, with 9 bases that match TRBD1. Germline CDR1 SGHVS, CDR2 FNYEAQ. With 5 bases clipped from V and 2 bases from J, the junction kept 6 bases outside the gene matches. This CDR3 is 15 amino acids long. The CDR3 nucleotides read TGTGCCAGCAGCCTTATGACAGGGGGGAACTATGGCTACACCTTC. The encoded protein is CASSLMTGGNYGYTF.

The CDR3 region is CASSLDRASNQPQHF. The CDR3 DNA sequence: TGTGCCAGCAGCTTGGACAGGGCTAGCAATCAGCCCCAGCATTTT. The gene calls are TRBV5-5 and TRBJ1-5, with D possibly matching TRBD1 (6 bases). V lost 0 bases, J lost 0 bases, and 7 bases lay in between. Germline V CDR1 and CDR2: SGHKS, YYEKEE (reference sequence). This CDR3 is 15 amino acids long.

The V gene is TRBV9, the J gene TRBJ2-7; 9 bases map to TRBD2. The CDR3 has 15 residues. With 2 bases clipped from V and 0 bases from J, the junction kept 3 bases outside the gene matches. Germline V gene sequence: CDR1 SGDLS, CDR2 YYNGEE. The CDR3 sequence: CASSVEAGGSYEQYF. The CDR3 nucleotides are TGTGCCAGCAGCGTTGAAGCGGGAGGCTCCTACGAGCAGTACTTC.

CDR3 coding DNA: TGTGCCAGCAGTTACCCGGGGGAGGGTCAGCCCCAGCATTTT. Amino acids: CASSYPGEGQPQHF. The chain uses TRBV6-6 and TRBJ1-5, with D possibly being TRBD1 (5 bases). The CDR3 covers 14 residues. Germline CDR1 is MNHNY and CDR2 is SVGAGI (reference sequence). Trimming took 2 bases from V and 6 from J, leaving 11 bases between them.

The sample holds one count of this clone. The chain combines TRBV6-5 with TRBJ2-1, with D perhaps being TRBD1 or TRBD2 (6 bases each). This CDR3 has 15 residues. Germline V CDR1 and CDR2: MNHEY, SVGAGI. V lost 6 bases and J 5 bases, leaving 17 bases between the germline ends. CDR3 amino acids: CASRPGAGQNNEQFF. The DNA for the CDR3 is TGTGCCAGCAGACCGGGGGCGGGTCAAAACAATGAGCAGTTCTTC.

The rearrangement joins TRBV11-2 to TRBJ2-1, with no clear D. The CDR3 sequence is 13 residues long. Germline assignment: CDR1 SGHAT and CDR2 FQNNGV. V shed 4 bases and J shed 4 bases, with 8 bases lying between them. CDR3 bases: TGTGCCAGCAGCTCCCAGCGTTACAATGAGCAGTTCTTC. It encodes CASSSQRYNEQFF.

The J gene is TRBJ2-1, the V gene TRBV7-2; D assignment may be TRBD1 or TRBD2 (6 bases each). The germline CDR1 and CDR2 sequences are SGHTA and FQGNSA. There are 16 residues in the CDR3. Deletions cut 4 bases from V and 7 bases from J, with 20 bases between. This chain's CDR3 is CASSSNLWQGRNEQFF. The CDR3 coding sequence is TGTGCCAGCAGCTCCAATCTGTGGCAGGGGAGGAATGAGCAGTTCTTC. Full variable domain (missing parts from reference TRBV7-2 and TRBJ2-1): GAGVSQSPSNKVTEKGKDVELRCDPISGHTALYWYRQSLGQGLEFLIYFQGNSAPDKSGLPSDRFSAERTGGSVSTLTIQRTQQEDSAVYLCASSSNLWQGRNEQFFGPGTRLTVL.

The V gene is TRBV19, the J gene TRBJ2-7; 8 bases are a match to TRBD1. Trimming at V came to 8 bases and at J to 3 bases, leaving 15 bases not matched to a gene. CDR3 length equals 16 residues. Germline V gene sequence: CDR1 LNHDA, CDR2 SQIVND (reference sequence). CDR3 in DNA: TGTGCCAGTCCCCCATCACACAGGGGGACGCACTACGAGCAGTACTTC. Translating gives CASPPSHRGTHYEQYF.

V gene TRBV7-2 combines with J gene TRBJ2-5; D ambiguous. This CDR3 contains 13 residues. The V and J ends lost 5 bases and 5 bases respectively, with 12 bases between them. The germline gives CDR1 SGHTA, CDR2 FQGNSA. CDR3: CASSRNLGETQYF. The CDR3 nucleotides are TGTGCCAGCAGCCGTAATCTGGGGGAGACCCAGTACTTC.

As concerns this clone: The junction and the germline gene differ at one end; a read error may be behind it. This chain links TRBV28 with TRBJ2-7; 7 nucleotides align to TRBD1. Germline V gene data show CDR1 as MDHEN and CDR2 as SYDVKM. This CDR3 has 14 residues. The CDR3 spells CASSFGTANPWGNF. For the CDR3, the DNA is TGTGCCAGCAGTTTTGGGACAGCCAACCCTTGGGGGAACTTC.

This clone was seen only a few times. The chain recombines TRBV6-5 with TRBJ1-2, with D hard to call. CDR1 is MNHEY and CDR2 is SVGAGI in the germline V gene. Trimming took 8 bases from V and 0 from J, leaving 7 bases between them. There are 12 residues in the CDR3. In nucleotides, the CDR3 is TGTGCCAGCGCAACAACTAACTATGGCTACACCTTC. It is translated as CASATTNYGYTF.

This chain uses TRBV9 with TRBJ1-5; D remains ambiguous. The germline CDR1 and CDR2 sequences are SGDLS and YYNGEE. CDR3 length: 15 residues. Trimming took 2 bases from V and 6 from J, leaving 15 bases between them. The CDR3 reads CASSVTGSPGQPQHF. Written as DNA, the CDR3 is TGTGCCAGCAGCGTTACGGGATCTCCGGGTCAGCCCCAGCATTTT.

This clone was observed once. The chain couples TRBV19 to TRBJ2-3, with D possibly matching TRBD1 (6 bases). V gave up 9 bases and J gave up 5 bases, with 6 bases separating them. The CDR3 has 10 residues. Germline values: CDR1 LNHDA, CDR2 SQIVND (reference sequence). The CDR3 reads CASRGDTQYF. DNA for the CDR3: TGTGCCAGCAGGGGAGATACGCAGTATTTT.